The sequence of this T cell receptor beta chain was determined in a study of blood T cell repertoires in COVID-19. About the study: Specimens from acute and convalescent COVID-19 originated in the United States, Italy and Spain. Sources were T cells, B-cell-depleted T cells, or PBMCs; the material itself was cDNA or gDNA.

Two negative PCRs, clearance, or symptom resolution had been documented for recovered Cohort 3 donors. This CDR3 spans 17 amino acids. Germline-derived CDR1 and CDR2 are SGHVS and FNYEAQ. The V gene lost 0 bases and the J gene lost 0 bases, with 12 bases spanning the gap. Here immunoSEQ multiplex PCR was the method, and the copy in TCRdb shows in-frame clones only, minus some. The sample carries around 58,000 clones, 70% to 90% recorded once. The origin of this receptor is a woman aged 40 to 50 who had recovered from COVID-19. The material sequenced was PBMCs or T cells enriched from blood (not recorded which). The chain joins TRBV7-6 to TRBJ1-3; tentatively, D is TRBD1 (6 bases). DNA for the CDR3: TGTGCCAGCAGCTTAGCGGCCGGGGGGCCCTCTGGAAACACCATATATTTT. This encodes CASSLAAGGPSGNTIYF.